Listed here are 3 T cell receptor beta chains from one sample, sequenced in a study of cytomegalovirus exposure and HLA in healthy donors. The PCR had 60 Vbeta and 13 Jbeta primers. Produced via immunoSEQ multiplex PCR; TCRdb's table is partial and in-frame only. Among approximately 95,000 clones listed, 78% were seen once. The sample taken for sequencing was PBMCs. Source of these receptors: a woman in her thirties or forties in good health and CMV-seropositive.

Here the CDR3 reads CASSPSWSWETGELFF. The CDR3 DNA reads TGTGCCAGCTCACCAAGTTGGAGTTGGGAGACCGGGGAGCTGTTTTTT. V is TRBV18 and J is TRBJ2-2, with D maybe TRBD2 (5 bases). Germline V gene sequence: CDR1 KGHSH, CDR2 LQKENI. The length of the CDR3 is 16 residues. Trimming took 2 bases from V and 5 from J, leaving 15 bases between them.

This clone showed up just a few times. V and J are TRBV30 and TRBJ1-2; no definite D call. CDR1 GTSNPN and CDR2 SVGIG come from the germline V gene (reference sequence). V gave up 2 bases and J gave up 12 bases, with 16 bases separating them. This CDR3 comprises 12 residues. The CDR3 nucleotides are TGTGCCTGGAGTTGGAGATCCCCCCTTCACACCTTC. This translates into CAWSWRSPLHTF.

J is TRBJ2-5 and V is TRBV4-1; D is unclear. Germline assignment: CDR1 MGHRA and CDR2 YSYEKL. The V and J ends lost 0 bases and 1 base respectively, with 9 bases between them. This CDR3 spans 15 amino acids. This CDR3 is CASSQDQRPQETQYF. The CDR3 DNA reads TGCGCCAGCAGCCAAGATCAGAGGCCCCAAGAGACCCAGTACTTC.